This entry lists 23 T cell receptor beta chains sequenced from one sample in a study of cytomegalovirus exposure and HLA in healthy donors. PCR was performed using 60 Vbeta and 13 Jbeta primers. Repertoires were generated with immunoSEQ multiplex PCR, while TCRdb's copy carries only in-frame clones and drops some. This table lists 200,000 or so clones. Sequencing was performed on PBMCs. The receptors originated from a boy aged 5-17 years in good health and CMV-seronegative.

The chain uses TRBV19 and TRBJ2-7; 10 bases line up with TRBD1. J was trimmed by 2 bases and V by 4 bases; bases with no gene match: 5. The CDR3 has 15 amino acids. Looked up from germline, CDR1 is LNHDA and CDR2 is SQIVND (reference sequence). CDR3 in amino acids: CASSTGQGWAYEQYF. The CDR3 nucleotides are TGTGCCAGTAGTACGGGACAGGGGTGGGCCTACGAGCAGTACTTC.

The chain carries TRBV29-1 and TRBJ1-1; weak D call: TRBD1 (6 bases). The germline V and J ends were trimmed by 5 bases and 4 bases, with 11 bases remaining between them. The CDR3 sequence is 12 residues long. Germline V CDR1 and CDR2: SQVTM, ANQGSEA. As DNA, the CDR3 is TGCAGCGTTTCTCCAGGGGCCACTGAAGCTTTCTTT. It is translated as CSVSPGATEAFF.

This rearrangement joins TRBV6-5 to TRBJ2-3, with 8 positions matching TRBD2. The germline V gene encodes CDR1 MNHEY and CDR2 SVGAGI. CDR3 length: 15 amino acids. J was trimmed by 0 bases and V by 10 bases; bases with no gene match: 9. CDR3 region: CATQSSGVSTDTQYF. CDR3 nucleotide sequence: TGTGCCACCCAGAGTAGCGGGGTTAGCACAGATACGCAGTATTTT.

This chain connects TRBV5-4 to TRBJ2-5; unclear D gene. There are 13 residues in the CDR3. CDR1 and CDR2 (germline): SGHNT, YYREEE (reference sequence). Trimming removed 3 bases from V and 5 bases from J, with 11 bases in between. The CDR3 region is CASSSPVGETQYF. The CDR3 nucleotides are TGTGCCAGCAGCTCCCCCGTCGGGGAGACCCAGTACTTC.

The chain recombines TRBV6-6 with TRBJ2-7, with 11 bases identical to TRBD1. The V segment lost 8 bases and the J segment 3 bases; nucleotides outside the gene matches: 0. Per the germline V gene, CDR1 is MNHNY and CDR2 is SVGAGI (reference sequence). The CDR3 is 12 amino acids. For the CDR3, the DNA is TGTGCCAGCGGGACAGGGGGCTACGAGCAGTACTTC. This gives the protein CASGTGGYEQYF.

CDR3 bases: TGCGCCAGCAGCTTAAACAGGATCGCGAACACCGGGGAGCTGTTTTTT. This translates into CASSLNRIANTGELFF. This chain links TRBV5-1 with TRBJ2-2; D might be TRBD1 (5 bases). This CDR3 region has 16 residues. Germline V gives CDR1 SGHRS, CDR2 YFSETQ. V was cut by 2 bases and J by 0 bases, with 11 bases left in between.

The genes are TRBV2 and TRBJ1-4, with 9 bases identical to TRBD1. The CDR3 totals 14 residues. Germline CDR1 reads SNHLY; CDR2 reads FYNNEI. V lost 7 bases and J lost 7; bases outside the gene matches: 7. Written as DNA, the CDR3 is TGTGCCAGCAACAGGGGGCTAAGGGTTGAAAAACTGTTTTTT. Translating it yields CASNRGLRVEKLFF.

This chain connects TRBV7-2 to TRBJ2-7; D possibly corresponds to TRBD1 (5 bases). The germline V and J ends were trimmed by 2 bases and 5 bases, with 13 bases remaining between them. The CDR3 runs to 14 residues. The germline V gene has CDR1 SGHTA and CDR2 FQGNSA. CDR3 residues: CASSLSRVVHEQYF. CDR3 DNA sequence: TGTGCCAGCAGCTTATCCAGGGTCGTCCACGAGCAGTACTTC. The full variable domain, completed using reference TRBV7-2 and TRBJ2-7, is GAGVSQSPSNKVTEKGKDVELRCDPISGHTALYWYRQSLGQGLEFLIYFQGNSAPDKSGLPSDRFSAERTGGSVSTLTIQRTQQEDSAVYLCASSLSRVVHEQYFGPGTRLTVT.

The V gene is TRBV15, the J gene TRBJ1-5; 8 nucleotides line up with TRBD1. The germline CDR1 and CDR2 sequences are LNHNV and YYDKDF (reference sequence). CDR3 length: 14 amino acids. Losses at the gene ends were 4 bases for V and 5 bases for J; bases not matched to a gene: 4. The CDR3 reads CATSMTGAYQPQHF. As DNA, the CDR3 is TGTGCCACCAGCATGACAGGGGCCTATCAGCCCCAGCATTTT.

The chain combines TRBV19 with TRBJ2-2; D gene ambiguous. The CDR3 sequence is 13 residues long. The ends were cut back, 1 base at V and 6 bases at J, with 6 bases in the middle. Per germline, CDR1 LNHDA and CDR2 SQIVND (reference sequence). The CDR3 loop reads CASSIGSPGELFF. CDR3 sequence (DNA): TGTGCCAGTAGTATAGGGAGCCCCGGGGAGCTGTTTTTT.

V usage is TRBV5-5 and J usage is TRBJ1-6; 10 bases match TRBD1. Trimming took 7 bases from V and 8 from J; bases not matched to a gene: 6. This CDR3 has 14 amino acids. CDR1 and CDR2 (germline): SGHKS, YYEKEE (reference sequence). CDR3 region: CASRPGTGDSPLHF. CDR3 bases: TGTGCCAGCCGTCCCGGGACAGGGGATTCACCCCTCCACTTT.

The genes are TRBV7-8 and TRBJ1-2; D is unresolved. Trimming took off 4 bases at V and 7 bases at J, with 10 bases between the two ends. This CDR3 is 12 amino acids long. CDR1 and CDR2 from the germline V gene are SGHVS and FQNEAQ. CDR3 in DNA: TGTGCCAGCAGCTCGTGGAGGGCTGGCTACACCTTC. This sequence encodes CASSSWRAGYTF.

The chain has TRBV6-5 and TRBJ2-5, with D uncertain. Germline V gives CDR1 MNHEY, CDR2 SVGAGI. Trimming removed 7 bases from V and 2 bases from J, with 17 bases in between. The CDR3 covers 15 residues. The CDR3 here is CASKPHTQDQETQYF. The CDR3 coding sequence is TGTGCCAGCAAACCCCACACTCAGGATCAAGAGACCCAGTACTTC.

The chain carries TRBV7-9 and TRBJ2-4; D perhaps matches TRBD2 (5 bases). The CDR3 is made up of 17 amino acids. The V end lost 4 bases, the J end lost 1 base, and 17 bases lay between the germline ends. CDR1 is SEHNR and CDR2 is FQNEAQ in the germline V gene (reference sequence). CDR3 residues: CASSSIQESGAKNIQYF. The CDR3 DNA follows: TGTGCCAGCAGCTCCATCCAGGAATCGGGGGCCAAAAACATTCAGTACTTC.

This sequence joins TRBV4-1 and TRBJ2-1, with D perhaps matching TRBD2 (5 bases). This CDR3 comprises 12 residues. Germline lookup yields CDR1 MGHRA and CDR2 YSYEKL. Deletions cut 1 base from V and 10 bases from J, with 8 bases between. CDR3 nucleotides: TGCGCCAGCAGCCAAGGTAGAGGGGAGCAGTTCTTC. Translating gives CASSQGRGEQFF.

CDR3 in DNA: TGTGCCAGCGGAGGGAGAGGGGAGGCCGGGGAGCTGTTTTTT. It yields the protein CASGGRGEAGELFF. The chain links TRBV25-1 to TRBJ2-2; D is possibly TRBD2 (6 bases). This CDR3 spans 14 amino acids. CDR1 is MGHDK, CDR2 SYGVNS, per germline. V dropped 8 bases and J dropped 6 bases, with 16 bases sitting between them.

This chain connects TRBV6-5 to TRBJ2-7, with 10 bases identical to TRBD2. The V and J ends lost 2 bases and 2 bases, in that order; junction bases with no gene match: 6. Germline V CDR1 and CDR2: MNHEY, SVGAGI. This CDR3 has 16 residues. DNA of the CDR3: TGTGCCAGCAGTTACGATAGCGGGGGGTACCCCTACGAGCAGTACTTC. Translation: CASSYDSGGYPYEQYF.

The CDR3 sequence is CASSGDRGADTQYF. The CDR3 nucleotides are TGTGCCAGCAGCGGAGACAGGGGGGCAGATACGCAGTATTTT. V usage is TRBV5-4 and J usage is TRBJ2-3; 9 bases map to TRBD1. Trimming at V came to 4 bases and at J to 4 bases, leaving 4 bases not matched to a gene. Germline assignment: CDR1 SGHNT and CDR2 YYREEE (reference sequence). The CDR3 runs to 14 residues.

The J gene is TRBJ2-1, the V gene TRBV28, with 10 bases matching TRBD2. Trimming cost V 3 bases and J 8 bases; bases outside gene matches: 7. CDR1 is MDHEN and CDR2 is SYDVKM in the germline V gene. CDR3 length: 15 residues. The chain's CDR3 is CASSFFLAGADEQFF. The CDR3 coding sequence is TGTGCCAGCAGTTTTTTCCTAGCGGGGGCCGATGAGCAGTTCTTC.

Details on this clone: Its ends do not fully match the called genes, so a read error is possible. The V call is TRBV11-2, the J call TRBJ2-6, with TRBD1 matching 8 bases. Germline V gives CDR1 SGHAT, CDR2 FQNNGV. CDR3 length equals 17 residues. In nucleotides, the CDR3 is TGTGCCAGCAGCTTAGAGCCAGGGGGCTCTGGGGCCAACGCCCTGACTTTC. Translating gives CASSLEPGGSGANALTF.

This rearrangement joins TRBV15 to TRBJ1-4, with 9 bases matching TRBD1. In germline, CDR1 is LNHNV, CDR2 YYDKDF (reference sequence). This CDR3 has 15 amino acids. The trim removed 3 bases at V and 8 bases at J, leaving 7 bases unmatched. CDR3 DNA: TGTGCCACCAGCAGTGGGACAGGGCCGAGAGAAAAACTGTTTTTT. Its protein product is CATSSGTGPREKLFF. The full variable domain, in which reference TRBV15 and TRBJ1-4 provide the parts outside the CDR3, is DAMVIQNPRYQVTQFGKPVTLSCSQTLNHNVMYWYQQKSSQAPKLLFHYYDKDFNNEADTPDNFQSRRPNTSFCFLDIRSPGLGDTAMYLCATSSGTGPREKLFFGSGTQLSVL.

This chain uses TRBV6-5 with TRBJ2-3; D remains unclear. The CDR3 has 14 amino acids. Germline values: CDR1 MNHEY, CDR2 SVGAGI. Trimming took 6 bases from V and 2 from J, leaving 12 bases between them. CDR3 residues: CASSAATFTDTQYF. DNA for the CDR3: TGTGCCAGCAGCGCTGCAACTTTCACAGATACGCAGTATTTT.

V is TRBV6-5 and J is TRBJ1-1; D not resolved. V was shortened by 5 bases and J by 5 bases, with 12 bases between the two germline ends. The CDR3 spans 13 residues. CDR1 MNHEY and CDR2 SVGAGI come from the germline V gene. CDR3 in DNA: TGTGCCAGCAGTGCCCCCCCGGGGACTGAAGCTTTCTTT. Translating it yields CASSAPPGTEAFF.